These 10 T cell receptor beta chains share one sample of origin, sequenced in a study of T cell clonotyping in hematopoietic cell transplantation. Generated by immunoSEQ multiplex PCR, the TCRdb table keeps only in-frame clones and is missing some. This table has around 6,800 clones, 75% to 80% appearing once. The material was PBMCs, obtained 100 days after allogeneic stem cell transplant. These TCRs come from a female patient in her thirties or forties who had an allogeneic stem cell transplant, so the T cells may come from the graft donor. Some clones in this sample may be carry-over from other donors' samples.

The CDR3 here is CASSNRDLRTRTGELFF. Written as DNA, the CDR3 is TGTGCCAGCAGCAACCGGGACTTAAGAACGCGGACCGGGGAGCTGTTTTTT. The chain recombines TRBV5-4 with TRBJ2-2; TRBD2 might be the D (6 bases). V dropped 4 bases and J dropped 5 bases, with 21 bases sitting between them. In germline, CDR1 is SGHNT, CDR2 YYREEE (reference sequence). The CDR3 has 17 residues. The whole variable domain, filled in from reference TRBV5-4 and TRBJ2-2, reads ETGVTQSPTHLIKTRGQQVTLRCSSQSGHNTVSWYQQALGQGPQFIFQYYREEENGRGNFPPRFSGLQFPNYSSELNVNALELDDSALYLCASSNRDLRTRTGELFFGEGSRLTVL.

This chain joins TRBV10-3 and TRBJ1-2, with D possibly TRBD1 on 5 matching bases. Trimming took off 6 bases at V and 14 bases at J, with 22 bases between the two ends. This CDR3 contains 13 residues. Germline CDR1 ENHRY, CDR2 SYGVKD. The CDR3 DNA reads as TGTGCCATCAGCCCTCTTTCCGGGGGGGGTTGGACCTTC. The encoded protein is CAISPLSGGGWTF.

This clone was observed once. This CDR3 is CASSKTGLAGLPNEQYF. DNA of the CDR3: TGTGCCAGTAGTAAGACGGGACTAGCGGGGTTGCCCAACGAGCAGTACTTC. The chain recombines TRBV19 with TRBJ2-7, with 13 bases matching TRBD2. Germline CDR1 reads LNHDA; CDR2 reads SQIVND (reference sequence). Losses at the gene ends were 4 bases for V and 5 bases for J; bases not matched to a gene: 11. The CDR3 has 17 residues.

The V and J genes are TRBV20-1 and TRBJ2-7; D ambiguous. V lost 3 bases, J lost 5 bases, and 8 bases lay in between. Germline V gene data show CDR1 as DFQATT and CDR2 as SNEGSKA (reference sequence). This CDR3 region has 11 residues. The CDR3 loop reads CSARGRHEQYF. CDR3 coding DNA: TGCAGTGCTAGGGGTAGACACGAGCAGTACTTC.

The chain carries TRBV29-1 and TRBJ1-1; no clear D. Germline V CDR1 and CDR2: SQVTM, ANQGSEA. The CDR3 is 13 residues long. Trimming removed 7 bases at V and 4 bases at J, with 16 bases between. The CDR3 sequence: CSAERESGTEAFF. CDR3 DNA sequence: TGCAGCGCCGAACGGGAGTCGGGCACTGAAGCTTTCTTT.

The chain joins TRBV5-1 to TRBJ1-2, with unresolved D. Germline V gene sequence: CDR1 SGHRS, CDR2 YFSETQ. V gave up 0 bases and J gave up 8 bases, with 14 bases separating them. This CDR3 is built from 14 residues. Here the CDR3 reads CASSLEAGTGGYTF. As DNA, the CDR3 is TGCGCCAGCAGCTTGGAAGCAGGAACGGGCGGCTACACCTTC.

V gene TRBV9 combines with J gene TRBJ1-2; the D is unclear. There are 15 residues in the CDR3. Germline V gene sequence: CDR1 SGDLS, CDR2 YYNGEE. Deletions cut 1 base from V and 1 base from J, with 11 bases between. CDR3 loop: CASSVSPQVNYGYTF. The CDR3 region has the DNA TGTGCCAGCAGCGTAAGCCCGCAGGTTAACTATGGCTACACCTTC.

The V and J genes are TRBV19 and TRBJ1-2, with D unresolved. Trimming cost V 3 bases and J 5 bases, with 13 bases left between them. Germline assignment: CDR1 LNHDA and CDR2 SQIVND (reference sequence). There are 14 residues in the CDR3. This CDR3 is CASSIPLGGYGYTF. The CDR3 bases are TGTGCCAGTAGTATTCCCCTGGGAGGATATGGCTACACCTTC.

Here the CDR3 reads CASSPQDNTEAFF. CDR3 bases: TGTGCCAGCTCACCACAGGACAACACTGAAGCTTTCTTT. The rearrangement links TRBV18 to TRBJ1-1, with D unresolved. V lost 1 base to trimming and J lost 2 bases, with 5 bases between them. Germline values: CDR1 KGHSH, CDR2 LQKENI. This CDR3 region has 13 residues.

This rearrangement joins TRBV9 to TRBJ2-1, with D maybe TRBD2 (6 bases). This CDR3 has 13 amino acids. CDR1 is SGDLS, CDR2 YYNGEE, per germline. Trimming pared 0 bases from V and 7 bases from J, leaving 8 bases between. The CDR3 sequence: CASSVEGRNEQFF. CDR3 bases: TGTGCCAGCAGCGTAGAAGGGAGGAATGAGCAGTTCTTC.